These 7 T cell receptor beta chains were all obtained from the same sample, sequenced in a study of identical twins. TCRdb re-analysed the 5' RACE reads in MiXCR, keeping a single row per CDR3 protein. The table has under 250,000 distinct CDR3 sequences, about 7.5% seen once; the top ten hold roughly 5%. The same sample was also used in a study of yellow fever vaccine responses in identical twins.

Sequenced sample: CD8+ T cells sorted from blood. The receptors here all came from a woman aged 18-29 years in good health.

This clonotype has a count of ten or more. V is TRBV4-1 and J is TRBJ2-7; 8 bases match TRBD2. The CDR3 extends over 15 amino acids. Looked up from germline, CDR1 is MGHRA and CDR2 is YSYEKL. V dropped 2 bases and J dropped 4; count of bases not matched to a gene: 7. CDR3 sequence (DNA): TGCGCCAGCAGCCAATCTTACGCGGGAGGTTACGAGCAGTACTTC. Translated, it gives CASSQSYAGGYEQYF.

The chain links TRBV11-2 to TRBJ2-7; D possibly corresponds to TRBD1 (6 bases). Germline V gene data show CDR1 as SGHAT and CDR2 as FQNNGV. The CDR3 is made up of 13 amino acids. For the CDR3, the DNA is TGTGCCAGCAGTTTAGAACAGGGCTACGAGCAGTACGTC. It translates to CASSLEQGYEQYV.

The chain joins TRBV27 to TRBJ2-1, with TRBD2 as a possible D gene (5 bases). Deletions cut 0 bases from V and 12 bases from J, with 12 bases between. Germline V lookup: CDR1 MNHEY, CDR2 SMNVEV (reference sequence). The CDR3 loop spans 13 amino acids. The CDR3 DNA is TGTGCCAGCAGTTTATCTGGGCGGGTTGGGCAGTTCTTC. Residues: CASSLSGRVGQFF.

The chain recombines TRBV19 with TRBJ2-1; tentatively, D is TRBD2 (5 bases). The V and J ends lost 2 bases and 0 bases respectively, with 20 bases between them. The CDR3 runs 19 residues. CDR1 and CDR2 from the germline V gene are LNHDA and SQIVND (reference sequence). CDR3 coding DNA: TGTGCCAGTAGTATAACGCCCACTTTCTCGCGGGCCTCCTACAATGAGCAGTTCTTC. This sequence encodes CASSITPTFSRASYNEQFF.

The table lists this clonotype with many counts. The chain couples TRBV5-1 to TRBJ2-3, with 7 bases aligning to TRBD1. With V trimmed by 4 bases and J by 1 base, 6 bases remained unmatched. The germline V gene has CDR1 SGHRS and CDR2 YFSETQ. CDR3 size: 15 residues. The CDR3 sequence is CASSPRDRGTDTQYF. The CDR3 nucleotides read TGCGCCAGCAGCCCCCGGGACAGAGGCACAGATACGCAGTATTTT.

This clonotype was seen a few times. This chain uses TRBV4-1 with TRBJ1-3; D gene uncertain. The CDR3 consists of 20 residues. CDR1 MGHRA and CDR2 YSYEKL come from the germline V gene. Trimming removed 0 bases from V and 2 bases from J, with 23 bases in between. This CDR3 reads CASSQDSTSKGSVPGNTIYF. The CDR3 nucleotides read TGCGCCAGCAGCCAAGATTCCACTAGCAAGGGATCCGTCCCTGGAAACACCATATATTTT.

The sample holds many counts of this clonotype. The V call is TRBV3-1, the J call TRBJ2-2, with D perhaps TRBD1 or TRBD2 (5 bases each). This CDR3 is built from 16 residues. Germline V CDR1 and CDR2: LGHDT, YNNKEL (reference sequence). V gave up 0 bases and J gave up 2 bases, with 10 bases separating them. The chain's CDR3 is CASSQDRDHNTGELFF. CDR3 nucleotides: TGTGCCAGCAGCCAAGATAGGGACCATAACACCGGGGAGCTGTTTTTT.